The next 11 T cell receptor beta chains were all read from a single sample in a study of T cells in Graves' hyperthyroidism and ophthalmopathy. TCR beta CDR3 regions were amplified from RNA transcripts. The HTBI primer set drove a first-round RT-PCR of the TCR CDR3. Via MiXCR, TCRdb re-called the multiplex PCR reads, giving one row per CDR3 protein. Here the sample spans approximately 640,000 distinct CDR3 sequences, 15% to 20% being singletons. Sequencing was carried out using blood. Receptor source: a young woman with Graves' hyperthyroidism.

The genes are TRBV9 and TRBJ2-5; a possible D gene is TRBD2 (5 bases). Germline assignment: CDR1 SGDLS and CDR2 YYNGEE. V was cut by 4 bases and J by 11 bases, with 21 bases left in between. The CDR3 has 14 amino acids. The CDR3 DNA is TGTGCCAGCAGCCCCTTTTCTAGCCGATACCTACAGTACTTC. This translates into CASSPFSSRYLQYF.

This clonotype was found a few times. CDR3 bases: TGTGCCAGCAGCTTACTACTAGCGGTCACAGATACGCAGTATTTT. Protein: CASSLLLAVTDTQYF. The rearrangement uses TRBV7-9 and TRBJ2-3; 8 nucleotides line up with TRBD2. CDR1 is SEHNR, CDR2 FQNEAQ, per germline (reference sequence). The CDR3 contains 15 residues. Germline trimming cut 2 bases from V and 2 bases from J; bases unmatched to any gene: 3.

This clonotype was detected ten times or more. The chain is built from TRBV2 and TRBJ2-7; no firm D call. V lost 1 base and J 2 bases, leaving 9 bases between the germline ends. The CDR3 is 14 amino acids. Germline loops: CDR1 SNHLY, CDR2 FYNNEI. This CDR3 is CASSEGVMTYEQYF. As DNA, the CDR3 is TGTGCCAGCAGTGAAGGGGTAATGACCTACGAGCAGTACTTC.

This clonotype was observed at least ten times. For the CDR3, the DNA is TGTGCCAGCAGCCTCTGGACTAGCGGGAGTGCTGGAGAGACCCAGTACTTC. Protein sequence: CASSLWTSGSAGETQYF. This chain connects TRBV3-1 to TRBJ2-5, with TRBD2 matching over 13 bases. V was clipped by 4 bases and J by 4 bases; unmatched bases: 9. The CDR3 contains 17 residues. CDR1 is LGHDT, CDR2 YNNKEL, per germline (reference sequence).

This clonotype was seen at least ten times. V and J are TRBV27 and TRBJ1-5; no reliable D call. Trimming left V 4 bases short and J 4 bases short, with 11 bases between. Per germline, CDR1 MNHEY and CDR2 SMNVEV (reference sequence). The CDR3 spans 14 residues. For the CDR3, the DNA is TGTGCCAGCAGTTCGAGGATGGGGAATCAGCCCCAGCATTTT. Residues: CASSSRMGNQPQHF.

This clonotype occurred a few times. CDR3 loop: CASLQGLYQPQHF. For the CDR3, the DNA is TGTGCCAGCCTTCAGGGTTTATATCAGCCCCAGCATTTT. This chain joins TRBV28 and TRBJ1-5, with a weak D call TRBD1 (5 bases). The CDR3 has 13 residues. Looked up from germline, CDR1 is MDHEN and CDR2 is SYDVKM. Trimming cost V 8 bases and J 5 bases, with 13 bases left between them.

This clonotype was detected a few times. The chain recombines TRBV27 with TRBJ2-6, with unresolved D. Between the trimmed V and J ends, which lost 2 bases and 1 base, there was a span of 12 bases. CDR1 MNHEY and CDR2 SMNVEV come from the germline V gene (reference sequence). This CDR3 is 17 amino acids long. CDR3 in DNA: TGTGCCAGCAGTTTAGCCGGGCTAAGGTCTGGGGCCAACGTCCTGACTTTC. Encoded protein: CASSLAGLRSGANVLTF.

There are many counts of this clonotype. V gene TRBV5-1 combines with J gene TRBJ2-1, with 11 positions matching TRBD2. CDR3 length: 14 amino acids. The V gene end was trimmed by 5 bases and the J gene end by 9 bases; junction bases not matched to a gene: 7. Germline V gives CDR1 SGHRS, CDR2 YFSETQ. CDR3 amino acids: CASRHRLAGSEQFF. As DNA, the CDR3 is TGCGCCAGCAGACACCGACTAGCGGGGTCTGAGCAGTTCTTC.

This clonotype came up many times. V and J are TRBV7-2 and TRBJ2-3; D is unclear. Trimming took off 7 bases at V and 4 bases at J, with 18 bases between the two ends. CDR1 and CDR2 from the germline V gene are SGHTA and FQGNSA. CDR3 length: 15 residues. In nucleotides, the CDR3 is TGTGCCAGCACCCTTCTTCTCAATCAGGCAGATACGCAGTATTTT. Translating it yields CASTLLLNQADTQYF.

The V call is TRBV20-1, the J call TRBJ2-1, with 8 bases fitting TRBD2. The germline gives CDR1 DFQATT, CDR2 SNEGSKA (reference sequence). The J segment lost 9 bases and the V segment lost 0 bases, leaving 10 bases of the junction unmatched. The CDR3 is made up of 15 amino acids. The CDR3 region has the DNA TGCAGTGCTAGAGATCTCGGGAGGGCCGCTGGTGAGCAGTTCTTC. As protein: CSARDLGRAAGEQFF.

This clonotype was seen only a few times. The DNA of the CDR3 is TGCGCCAGCAGCTTGGTAACCGGGACAGGGTTGAATGAGCAGTTCTTC. Translation: CASSLVTGTGLNEQFF. The chain is built from TRBV5-1 and TRBJ2-1, with 9 bases identical to TRBD1. Unmatched junction bases numbered 8, after V lost 0 bases and J lost 7 bases. Germline CDR1 SGHRS, CDR2 YFSETQ. The CDR3 is 16 amino acids.